This TCR beta chain originates from a study of blood T cells in healthy people across ages. Findings of the study overall: Donor CMV infection status was unknown, possibly confounding age-related changes in expanded clonotypes. The long-lived group displayed more naive CD4+ cells, plus higher diversity, than the aged donors did.

CDR1 is DFQATT, CDR2 SNEGSKA, per germline (reference sequence). The CDR3 length is 18 residues. The J segment lost 4 bases and the V segment lost 1 base, leaving 16 bases of the junction unmatched. A second PCR of 7 to 11 cycles used a sample-barcoded 5' primer and a J-beta primer mix. Per sample, CDR3-containing paired-end reads numbered at least 3 million. TCRdb re-analysed the 5' RACE reads in MiXCR, keeping a single row per CDR3 protein. Here the sample spans approximately 810,000 distinct CDR3 sequences, 29% being singletons. The sample holds a few counts of this clonotype. The target antigen is unknown.

The sequenced material came from blood. The clonotype was recovered from a woman aged 80 or older in good health. The chain links TRBV20-1 to TRBJ2-3; 8 bases are a match to TRBD2. CDR3 coding DNA: TGCAGTGCTAGAGGGCTTCCGGGACTAGTTACGGGCTCAGATACGCAGTATTTT. Amino acids: CSARGLPGLVTGSDTQYF.